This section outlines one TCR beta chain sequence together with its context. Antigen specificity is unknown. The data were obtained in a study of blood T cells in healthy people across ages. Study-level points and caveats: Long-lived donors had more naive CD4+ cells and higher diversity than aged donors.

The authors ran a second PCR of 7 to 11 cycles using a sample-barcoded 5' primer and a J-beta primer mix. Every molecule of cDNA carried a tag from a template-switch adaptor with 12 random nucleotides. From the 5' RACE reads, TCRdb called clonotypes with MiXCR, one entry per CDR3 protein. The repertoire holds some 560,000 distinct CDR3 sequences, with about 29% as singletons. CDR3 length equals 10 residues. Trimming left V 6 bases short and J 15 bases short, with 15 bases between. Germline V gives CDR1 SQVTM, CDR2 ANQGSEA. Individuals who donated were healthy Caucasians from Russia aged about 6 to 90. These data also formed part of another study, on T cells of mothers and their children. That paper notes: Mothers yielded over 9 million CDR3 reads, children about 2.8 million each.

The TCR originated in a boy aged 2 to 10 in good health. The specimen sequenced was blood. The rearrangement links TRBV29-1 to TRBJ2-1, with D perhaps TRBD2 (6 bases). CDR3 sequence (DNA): TGCAGCGTATCAGGTAGCGGAGCGTTCTTC. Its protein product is CSVSGSGAFF.